Below, 10 T cell receptor beta chains from the same sample are listed, as sequenced in a study of blood T cell repertoires in COVID-19. The repertoire was sequenced with immunoSEQ multiplex PCR; TCRdb's copy has only in-frame clones and lacks some. Found here are about 130,000 clones, 80% to 85% of them singletons; the top ten hold 15% to 20%. The sequenced material came from PBMCs or T cells enriched from blood (not recorded which). The receptors come from a man aged 30 to 45 who had recovered from COVID-19.

The chain is built from TRBV19 and TRBJ2-1, with a possible D match to TRBD2 (7 bases). V lost 6 bases and J lost 2, with 14 bases in between. CDR1 LNHDA and CDR2 SQIVND come from the germline V gene (reference sequence). The CDR3 has 15 amino acids. Written as DNA, the CDR3 is TGTGCCAGTAGGTTGGGAGGGGGGGCCTACAATGAGCAGTTCTTC. This gives the protein CASRLGGGAYNEQFF.

This chain links TRBV4-1 with TRBJ2-7, with 9 bases aligning to TRBD1. V lost 3 bases to trimming and J lost 1 base; unmatched junction nucleotides: 7. The CDR3 is 16 amino acids. CDR1 MGHRA and CDR2 YSYEKL come from the germline V gene. CDR3 region: CASSQPPDRGSYEQYF. Written as DNA, the CDR3 is TGCGCCAGCAGCCAGCCCCCGGACAGGGGATCCTACGAGCAGTACTTC.

V and J are TRBV3-1 (or the pseudogene TRBV3-2) and TRBJ1-2; D not certain. Trimming cost V 4 bases and J 4 bases, with 13 bases left between them. The CDR3 contains 14 residues. Germline V gene data show CDR1 as LGHDT and CDR2 as YNNKEL (reference sequence). In DNA form, the CDR3 reads TGTGCCAGCAGCCCCCAATTAAAGAGCTATGGCTACACCTTC. Residues: CASSPQLKSYGYTF.

This rearrangement joins TRBV13 to TRBJ2-1, with 11 bases aligning to TRBD2. This CDR3 has 17 amino acids. J gave up 4 bases and V 3 bases, and 8 bases lay outside the gene matches. The germline V gene encodes CDR1 PRHDT and CDR2 FYEKMQ (reference sequence). The CDR3 sequence is CASSFSGRALFYNEQFF. DNA of the CDR3: TGTGCCAGCAGCTTTAGCGGGAGGGCCCTGTTTTACAATGAGCAGTTCTTC.

The V and J genes are TRBV7-9 and TRBJ1-4; D is perhaps TRBD1 (5 bases). V was shortened by 5 bases and J by 3 bases, with 16 bases between the two germline ends. The CDR3 spans 16 residues. Per germline, CDR1 SEHNR and CDR2 FQNEAQ (reference sequence). The CDR3: CASSHSSGEANEKLFF. For the CDR3, the DNA is TGTGCCAGCAGCCATTCCTCGGGGGAGGCTAATGAAAAACTGTTTTTT.

This sequence joins TRBV6-6 and TRBJ1-2; D is possibly TRBD1 (5 bases). V was trimmed by 2 bases and J by 7 bases, leaving 11 bases between them. The germline V gene encodes CDR1 MNHNY and CDR2 SVGAGI (reference sequence). The CDR3 sequence is 13 residues long. The CDR3 sequence: CASSYEGRGGYTF. The CDR3 nucleotides read TGTGCCAGCAGTTACGAGGGGCGGGGTGGCTACACCTTC.

This CDR3 reads CSVLWRENTEAFF. CDR3 bases: TGCAGCGTTCTCTGGCGGGAGAACACTGAAGCTTTCTTT. The V and J genes are TRBV29-1 and TRBJ1-1, with D unclear. The germline V and J ends were trimmed by 5 bases and 1 base, with 11 bases remaining between them. This CDR3 spans 13 amino acids. CDR1 is SQVTM and CDR2 is ANQGSEA in the germline V gene.

The chain has TRBV5-6 and TRBJ2-3; TRBD1 might be the D (6 bases). Germline lookup yields CDR1 SGHDT and CDR2 YYEEEE. The CDR3 extends over 15 amino acids. V shed 2 bases and J shed 2 bases, with 12 bases lying between them. CDR3 loop: CASSFPDRFTDTQYF. The CDR3 DNA reads TGTGCCAGCAGCTTCCCCGACAGGTTCACAGATACGCAGTATTTT.

The chain is built from TRBV3-1 (or the pseudogene TRBV3-2) and TRBJ2-7; D is ambiguous. V was trimmed by 1 base and J by 2 bases, leaving 3 bases between them. Germline values: CDR1 LGHDT, CDR2 YNNKEL (reference sequence). The CDR3 length is 12 residues. The CDR3 loop is CASSQGPYEQYF. CDR3 nucleotides: TGTGCCAGCAGCCAAGGGCCCTACGAGCAGTACTTC.

This chain connects TRBV2 to TRBJ1-2; the D gene is possibly TRBD1 (6 bases). Trimming cost V 9 bases and J 3 bases, with 14 bases left between them. Germline-derived CDR1 and CDR2 are SNHLY and FYNNEI. This CDR3 contains 13 residues. CDR3 sequence reads: CARGAQADYGYTF. CDR3 coding DNA: TGTGCCAGGGGGGCTCAGGCGGACTATGGCTACACCTTC.